This TCR beta chain was identified during a study of blood T cell repertoires in COVID-19. On the study more broadly: Some COVID-19 samples were acute and others convalescent; all came from the United States, Italy and Spain. PBMCs, B-cell-depleted T cells, or T cells were the source of the cDNA or gDNA that made up the material.

The germline V gene encodes CDR1 LNHDA and CDR2 SQIVND (reference sequence). V was clipped by 5 bases and J by 6 bases, with 14 bases between them. CDR3 size: 14 residues. Original data processing: Amplified reference gene primers provided the basis for estimating nucleated cell counts. Repertoires were generated with immunoSEQ multiplex PCR, while TCRdb's copy carries only in-frame clones and drops some. V and J calls and clone size follow that table, whereas D and trimming were derived from the DNA. The profile shows hundreds of thousands of clones, approximately 89% of them singletons. Patients at the Seattle site were enrolled during active infection and followed longitudinally.

This TCR was sampled from a woman in her sixties with COVID-19, enrolled during active disease. Material for sequencing was peripheral blood. The chain links TRBV19 to TRBJ1-5; a possible D gene is TRBD1 (6 bases). The CDR3 DNA sequence: TGTGCCAGTAGTGCTCAGGGGAGATTTCAGCCCCAGCATTTT. This codes for CASSAQGRFQPQHF.